A selection of T cell receptor beta chains follows, all from one sample in a study of chemoradiotherapy in HPV16-positive cancers. Some clones are missing from TCRdb's copy, which holds only in-frame ones; the method was immunoSEQ multiplex PCR. Of 9,000 to 15,000 clones in the sample, roughly 70% were seen once. Sample acquisition took place from a patient who underwent chemoradiotherapy. The source of these receptors is a human donor with HPV-associated anogenital cancer. Each CDR3 is given with its conserved first and last residue. The D gene is left open where the match is weak. Clone size is stated in some rows and not others, as once, few, many or a class when expanded.

TRBJ2-5	TRBV5-1	TRBD1	few	TGCGCCAGCAGCCCCGGGACAGGACAAGAGACCCAGTACTTC	CASSPGTGQETQYF
TRBJ2-5	TRBV5-4	TRBD1	NA	TGTGCCAGCAGCGGCTCGAACAGGGGAGAGGCCTCCCAAGAGACCCAGTACTTC	CASSGSNRGEASQETQYF
TRBJ2-1	TRBV7-9	TRBD2	NA	TGTGCCAGCAGCTTATTAGTAGCGGGCACCTACAATGAGCAGTTCTTC	CASSLLVAGTYNEQFF
TRBJ2-5	TRBV27	TRBD1	once	TGTGCCAGCAGTCAGACAGGGCAAGAGACCCAGTACTTC	CASSQTGQETQYF
TRBJ2-1	TRBV7-2	NA	NA	TGTGCCAGCAGCTTATCCGAGGGTCTTTGGAGCAATGAGCAGTTCTTC	CASSLSEGLWSNEQFF
TRBJ2-7	TRBV21-1	NA	NA	TGTGCCAGCAGCAGGGGACTAGCGGGGCCCCAACGCTACGAGCAGTACTTC	CASSRGLAGPQRYEQYF